These T cell receptor beta chains were read from a single sample in a study of T cell clones after liver transplantation. The method was immunoSEQ multiplex PCR; TCRdb's version includes in-frame clones alone and lacks a portion of them. The data show around 15,000 clones, around 82% seen once. The specimen comprised CD8+ T cells from blood, sampled around 44 months after liver transplant. Receptors originate from a human patient who received a liver transplant. Some of these T cells may belong to the graft donor. Both conserved end residues are part of each CDR3. A D gene is named only where the DNA matches it firmly. Clone size appears in some rows only: once, few, many, or a class for an expanded clone.

D	V	J	size	CDR3	DNA
TRBD2	TRBV7-6	TRBJ2-1	NA	CASSLSGGKYNEQFF	TGTGCCAGCAGCTTGAGCGGGGGGAAATACAATGAGCAGTTCTTC
TRBD1	TRBV5-4	TRBJ2-2	once	CASSLTGGTGELFF	TGTGCCAGCAGCTTAACAGGGGGAACCGGGGAGCTGTTTTTT
NA	TRBV28	TRBJ1-1	NA	CASSLIGVNTEAFF	TGTGCCAGCAGTTTAATAGGGGTGAACACTGAAGCTTTCTTT
NA	TRBV7-6	TRBJ2-7	NA	CASSLKESEQYF	TGTGCCAGCAGCTTAAAGGAAAGCGAGCAGTACTTC
NA	TRBV9	TRBJ2-5	NA	CASSVVAGMGETQYF	TGTGCCAGCAGCGTAGTGGCAGGGATGGGGGAGACCCAGTACTTC
TRBD1	TRBV5-1	TRBJ2-5	NA	CASSLGTGGYETQYF	TGCGCCAGCAGCTTGGGGACAGGGGGCTATGAGACCCAGTACTTC
NA	TRBV2	TRBJ2-5	NA	CASRYQGMEETQYF	TGTGCCAGCAGATACCAGGGGATGGAGGAGACCCAGTACTTC
NA	TRBV29-1	TRBJ2-7	NA	CSVEEDNYEQYF	TGCAGCGTTGAAGAGGACAACTACGAGCAGTACTTC
TRBD1	TRBV6-5	TRBJ1-1	NA	CASRSGGRTEAFF	TGTGCCAGCAGGTCAGGGGGCAGGACTGAAGCTTTCTTT
TRBD2	TRBV27	TRBJ2-1	NA	CASSLAQGLAGVEQFF	TGTGCCAGCAGTTTAGCACAGGGACTAGCGGGGGTTGAGCAGTTCTTC
TRBD2	TRBV28	TRBJ2-1	once	CASSTGLARSYNEQFF	TGTGCCAGCAGTACGGGACTAGCGAGGTCCTACAATGAGCAGTTCTTC
NA	TRBV4-3	TRBJ2-4	NA	CASSQTGDAKNIQYF	TGCGCCAGCAGCCAAACGGGGGATGCCAAAAACATTCAGTACTTC
TRBD2	TRBV29-1	TRBJ2-1	NA	CSSNGGLAGERQFF	TGCAGCTCTAATGGGGGACTAGCGGGAGAGCGGCAGTTCTTC
NA	TRBV11-2	TRBJ2-5	NA	CASSLEQETQYF	TGTGCCAGCAGCTTAGAGCAAGAGACCCAGTACTTC
TRBD1	TRBV5-4	TRBJ2-2	NA	CASSPWTGSNTGELFF	TGTGCCAGCAGCCCTTGGACAGGGTCAAACACCGGGGAGCTGTTTTTT
NA	TRBV12-2	TRBJ1-5	NA	CASRPRTGRNQPQHF	TGTGCAAGTCGCCCCCGGACAGGGCGCAATCAGCCCCAGCATTTT
NA	TRBV4-2	TRBJ1-2	few	CASSQALSGANYGYTF	TGTGCCAGCAGCCAGGCCTTATCTGGGGCTAACTATGGCTACACCTTC
NA	TRBV5-6	TRBJ2-1	NA	CASSFGNNEQFF	TGTGCCAGCAGCTTCGGTAACAATGAGCAGTTCTTC
NA	TRBV15	TRBJ1-1	NA	CATSSNDAGGTEAFF	TGTGCCACCAGCTCTAATGATGCGGGTGGGACTGAAGCTTTCTTT
NA	TRBV6-5	TRBJ2-7	few	CASSYGGRDEQYF	TGTGCCAGCAGTTACGGGGGAAGGGACGAGCAGTACTTC
NA	TRBV27	TRBJ1-1	once	CASSLILGEAFF	TGTGCCAGCAGTTTAATCTTGGGTGAAGCTTTCTTT
TRBD1	TRBV27	TRBJ2-5	NA	CASSPGVRDRQETQYF	TGTGCCAGCAGTCCTGGGGTCCGGGACAGGCAAGAGACCCAGTACTTC
NA	TRBV30	TRBJ2-7	NA	CAWSVLGYEQYF	TGTGCCTGGAGTGTCTTGGGGTACGAGCAGTACTTC
NA	TRBV6-6	TRBJ2-2	NA	CASSPTAGEGELFF	TGTGCCAGCAGTCCCACAGCCGGTGAGGGGGAGCTGTTTTTT
NA	TRBV6-1	TRBJ2-7	few	CASSESGTGSDEQYF	TGTGCCAGCAGTGAAAGCGGCACGGGCTCCGACGAGCAGTACTTC
NA	TRBV28	TRBJ2-5	NA	CASSPEQETQYF	TGTGCCAGCAGCCCCGAACAAGAGACCCAGTACTTC
NA	TRBV5-1	TRBJ1-1	NA	CASSFGAEAFF	TGCGCCAGCAGCTTTGGAGCTGAAGCTTTCTTT
TRBD1	TRBV7-9	TRBJ2-7	NA	CASSPTGVGGEQYF	TGTGCCAGCAGCCCAACAGGGGTGGGTGGGGAGCAGTACTTC
TRBD2	TRBV13	TRBJ2-5	NA	CASSVAGRETQYF	TGTGCCAGCAGCGTAGCGGGGCGAGAGACCCAGTACTTC
NA	TRBV6-6	TRBJ2-5	few	CASSYKGTKETQYF	TGTGCCAGCAGTTACAAGGGGACGAAAGAGACCCAGTACTTC
NA	TRBV19	TRBJ2-1	NA	CASKARSSYNEQFF	TGTGCCAGTAAAGCACGCAGCTCCTACAATGAGCAGTTCTTC
NA	TRBV2	TRBJ2-2	once	CASSGRAGELFF	TGTGCCAGCAGCGGGAGAGCGGGGGAGCTGTTTTTT
NA	TRBV19	TRBJ2-1	NA	CASNQGGYNEQFF	TGTGCCAGTAACCAGGGGGGCTACAATGAGCAGTTCTTC
NA	TRBV7-9	TRBJ2-7	NA	CASSLEGTYEQYF	TGTGCCAGCAGCTTGGAGGGGACCTACGAGCAGTACTTC
NA	TRBV30	TRBJ1-2	NA	CAWSSIEYSLPFYGYTF	TGTGCCTGGAGTTCGATCGAGTACAGCCTCCCCTTCTATGGCTACACCTTC
NA	TRBV4-1	TRBJ2-7	NA	CASSQDPGTHYEQYF	TGCGCCAGCAGCCAAGATCCCGGGACACACTACGAGCAGTACTTC
NA	TRBV7-9	TRBJ1-1	NA	CASPSATEAFF	TGTGCCAGCCCCTCGGCCACTGAAGCTTTCTTT
NA	TRBV6-1	TRBJ1-1	once	CASSVAENTEAFF	TGTGCCAGCAGTGTCGCGGAGAACACTGAAGCTTTCTTT
TRBD1	TRBV12-5	TRBJ2-7	NA	CASGTGTAYEQYF	TGTGCTAGTGGTACCGGGACAGCCTACGAGCAGTACTTC
NA	TRBV29-1	TRBJ2-7	once	CSVEHVGRANSYEQYF	TGCAGCGTTGAACACGTCGGACGGGCCAACTCCTACGAGCAGTACTTC
NA	TRBV25-1	TRBJ1-1	NA	CASISGRGRFEAFF	TGTGCCAGCATCTCCGGCAGGGGTAGGTTTGAAGCTTTCTTT
TRBD2	TRBV28	TRBJ2-7	NA	CASSSRLAVYEQYF	TGTGCCAGCAGTTCCCGACTAGCGGTATACGAGCAGTACTTC
TRBD1	TRBV13	TRBJ1-3	NA	CASSPWTGGNTIYF	TGTGCCAGCAGCCCCTGGACAGGGGGAAACACCATATATTTT
NA	TRBV5-1	TRBJ2-7	few	CASSRGSDGAYEQYF	TGCGCCAGCAGCCGGGGGAGTGATGGAGCGTACGAGCAGTACTTC
NA	TRBV9	TRBJ1-1	NA	CASSVASVPGAVGTEAFF	TGTGCCAGCAGCGTAGCATCCGTTCCGGGCGCGGTGGGCACTGAAGCTTTCTTT
NA	TRBV28	TRBJ2-3	NA	CASSFPTGPHTDTQYF	TGTGCCAGCAGTTTCCCCACTGGTCCTCATACAGATACGCAGTATTTT
TRBD1	TRBV7-6	TRBJ1-1	NA	CASSLGYPPGTGGLTEAFF	TGTGCCAGCAGCTTAGGATATCCCCCCGGGACAGGGGGCCTGACTGAAGCTTTCTTT
NA	TRBV7-8	TRBJ1-5	NA	CASSSETDSNQPQHF	TGTGCCAGCAGCTCAGAGACAGATAGCAATCAGCCCCAGCATTTT
NA	TRBV4-3	TRBJ2-7	NA	CASSPTWPVLSYEQYF	TGCGCCAGCAGCCCCACATGGCCAGTGCTATCCTACGAGCAGTACTTC
NA	TRBV7-9	TRBJ2-7	NA	CASSSELAIYEQYF	TGTGCCAGCAGCTCAGAACTAGCTATCTACGAGCAGTACTTC
NA	TRBV13	TRBJ2-7	once	CASSTGNSYEQYF	TGTGCCAGCAGCACCGGGAACTCCTACGAGCAGTACTTC
TRBD1	TRBV13	TRBJ2-1	NA	CASSFGTGTYNEQFF	TGTGCCAGCAGCTTCGGGACAGGGACCTACAATGAGCAGTTCTTC
NA	TRBV7-9	TRBJ1-1	NA	CASSLARVKTEAFF	TGTGCCAGCAGCTTGGCCAGGGTGAAGACTGAAGCTTTCTTT
NA	TRBV6-5	TRBJ1-2	NA	CASSRDGYGYTF	TGTGCCAGCAGCCGGGACGGCTATGGCTACACCTTC
NA	TRBV5-4	TRBJ2-2	once	CASSREGTGELFF	TGTGCCAGCAGCCGGGAAGGGACCGGGGAGCTGTTTTTT
TRBD1	TRBV27	TRBJ1-1	once	CASSLSPGQGVGTEAFF	TGTGCCAGCAGTTTAAGCCCCGGACAGGGGGTTGGCACTGAAGCTTTCTTT
TRBD1	TRBV30	TRBJ1-2	NA	CAWSVGGGDGYTF	TGTGCCTGGAGTGTAGGAGGGGGCGATGGCTACACCTTC